A selection of T cell receptor beta chains follows, all from one sample in a study of cytomegalovirus exposure and HLA in healthy donors. The table came from immunoSEQ multiplex PCR; TCRdb's copy has only in-frame clones and leaves some out. The sample has more than 65,000 clones; 85% to 95% are singletons. The sequenced sample consisted of PBMCs. The receptors were sampled from a man between 18 and 29 years old in good health and CMV-seronegative. Both conserved end residues are part of each CDR3. Fields, in order: V gene, J gene, D gene, clone size, CDR3 length, CDR3 DNA, CDR3 protein. The D gene is left open where the match is weak. Clone sizes are given selectively: once, few, many, or a class where the clone is expanded.

>TRBV6-5|TRBJ2-7|TRBD1|.|15
TGTGCCAGCAGTTACTCAGGGACAGTCTCCTACGAGCAGTACTTC
CASSYSGTVSYEQYF
>TRBV18|TRBJ2-4|.|.|17
TGTGCCAGCTCCCGAACTACCGGGAACGAAGCCAAAAACATTCAGTACTTC
CASSRTTGNEAKNIQYF
>TRBV27|TRBJ1-1|.|.|13
TGTGCCAGCAGTACCCAGACACACACTGAAGCTTTCTTT
CASSTQTHTEAFF
>TRBV30|TRBJ1-2|TRBD1|.|14
TGTGCCTGGAGTCGGGGGACAGAGATTTATGGCTACACCTTC
CAWSRGTEIYGYTF
>TRBV19|TRBJ1-2|.|few|12
TGTGCCAGTAGGAGTCGGAACTATGGCTACACCTTC
CASRSRNYGYTF
>TRBV11-3|TRBJ2-7|TRBD1|once|13
TGTGCCAGCAGCCCCGGGACAGCGACCGAGCAGTACTTC
CASSPGTATEQYF
>TRBV6-6|TRBJ2-1|.|.|11
TGTGCCAGCAGAACAGGGAATGAGCAGTTCTTC
CASRTGNEQFF
>TRBV7-6|TRBJ2-2|.|.|19
TGTGCCAGCACCCAAACCCCCCCGAGGACGCTCAAGGGGGCCGGGGAGCTGTTTTTT
CASTQTPPRTLKGAGELFF
>TRBV5-1|TRBJ2-1|TRBD2|.|15
TGCGCCAGCAGCTTGGGACTAGCGGGGGTAAATGAGCAGTTCTTC
CASSLGLAGVNEQFF
>TRBV6-4|TRBJ2-2|TRBD2|once|15
TGTGCCAGCAGACCTAGCGGGAGAGAAACCGGGGAGCTGCTTTTT
CASRPSGRETGELLF
>TRBV4-3|TRBJ2-1|.|.|16
TGCGCCAGCAGCCAAGATGTCTATGTTTGGTACAATGAGCAGTTCTTC
CASSQDVYVWYNEQFF
>TRBV4-1|TRBJ2-7|.|once|16
TGCGCCAGCAGCCAGGGTGACAGGTCGAGCTCCTACGAGCAGTACTTC
CASSQGDRSSSYEQYF
>TRBV7-2|TRBJ1-2|.|.|14
TGTGCCAGCAGCCAAGGATACGGGAACTATGGCTACACCTTC
CASSQGYGNYGYTF
>TRBV15|TRBJ1-1|.|.|16
TGTGCCACCAGCGGGCGACAGGCAGGAGACCCCCCTGAAGCTTTCTTT
CATSGRQAGDPPEAFF
>TRBV7-2|TRBJ1-2|.|.|16
TGTGCCAGCAGCTTAGGATTAAGCAGGGGTGGCTATGGCTACACCTTC
CASSLGLSRGGYGYTF
>TRBV27|TRBJ2-1|.|.|16
TGTGCCAGCAGTTTAAACGGAGGGTCCTCCTACAATGAGCAGTTCTTC
CASSLNGGSSYNEQFF
>TRBV15|TRBJ1-6|TRBD1|.|18
TGTGCCACCAGCTACGGGACAGTCTGGGTGGAAGGGAGTTCACCCCTCCACTTT
CATSYGTVWVEGSSPLHF
>TRBV11-2|TRBJ1-3|.|.|17
TGTGCCAGCAGCCCGAAAGGAGTGGGGAGCTCTGGAAACACCATATATTTT
CASSPKGVGSSGNTIYF
>TRBV27|TRBJ1-5|TRBD1|.|15
TGTGCCAGCAGTTTAGGGACAGGACCTGGTCAGCCCCAGCATTTT
CASSLGTGPGQPQHF
>TRBV7-2|TRBJ1-1|.|.|13
TGTGCCACTGAATTAAGAGTTAACACTGAAGCTTTCTTT
CATELRVNTEAFF
>TRBV5-1|TRBJ2-7|TRBD1|.|15
TGCGCCAGCAGCTCCCCGGGACAGGGAGCGCGGGAGCAGTACTTC
CASSSPGQGAREQYF
>TRBV18|TRBJ2-1|.|.|16
TGTGCCAGCTCACCACCCCAGGGGGGATCCTACAATGAGCAGTTCTTC
CASSPPQGGSYNEQFF
>TRBV6-1|TRBJ1-2|.|.|12
TGTGCCAGCAGTGAACAGGGAGGTGGCTACACCTTC
CASSEQGGGYTF
>TRBV4-2|TRBJ2-1|.|.|15
TGTGCCAGCAGCCAAGTTGAGTCGGGGAGCAATGAGCAGTTCTTC
CASSQVESGSNEQFF
>TRBV29-1|TRBJ2-1|TRBD2|.|15
TGCAGCGTTGATTTCCGGCTAGCGGGAGGTAATGAGCAGTTCTTC
CSVDFRLAGGNEQFF
>TRBV27|TRBJ1-1|TRBD1|.|15
TGTGCCAGCATCTCTGCAGGGGGCGGGATCACTGAAGCTTTCTTT
CASISAGGGITEAFF
>TRBV7-6|TRBJ2-5|.|.|13
TGTGCCAGCAGCCCCCGACAGCAAGAGACCCAGTACTTC
CASSPRQQETQYF
>TRBV11-2|TRBJ2-3|.|.|15
TGTGCCAGCAGGGGGTTGGGGGGTAGCACAGATACGCAGTATTTT
CASRGLGGSTDTQYF
>TRBV6-5|TRBJ1-1|.|.|15
TGTGCCAGCAGTTACTCGAGAGGGCGAGGCACTGAAGCTTTCTTT
CASSYSRGRGTEAFF